This TCR beta chain was sequenced for a study of T cells after yellow fever vaccination. CDR1 and CDR2 from the germline V gene are PRHDT and FYEKMQ (reference sequence). Between the trimmed V and J ends, which lost 5 bases and 4 bases, there was a span of 17 bases. The length of the CDR3 is 15 residues. This clonotype was counted ten times or more. Conversion of TCR transcripts into cDNA relied on 5'RACE template switching, which added a universal primer site and UMIs. From the 5' RACE reads, TCRdb called clonotypes with MiXCR, one entry per CDR3 protein. The sample yields 78,000 or so distinct CDR3 sequences, around 7.9% seen once.

The genes are TRBV13 and TRBJ1-2; no clear D. Sequences were derived from CD8+ T cells sorted from PBMCs, sampled 9 to 10 days after the first yellow fever vaccination. The receptor comes from a man younger than 35 who received the YFV17D yellow fever vaccine. In nucleotides, the CDR3 is TGTGCCAGCAGCCAATTTCCAGGTTTTAGCTATGGCTACACCTTC. It is translated as CASSQFPGFSYGYTF.